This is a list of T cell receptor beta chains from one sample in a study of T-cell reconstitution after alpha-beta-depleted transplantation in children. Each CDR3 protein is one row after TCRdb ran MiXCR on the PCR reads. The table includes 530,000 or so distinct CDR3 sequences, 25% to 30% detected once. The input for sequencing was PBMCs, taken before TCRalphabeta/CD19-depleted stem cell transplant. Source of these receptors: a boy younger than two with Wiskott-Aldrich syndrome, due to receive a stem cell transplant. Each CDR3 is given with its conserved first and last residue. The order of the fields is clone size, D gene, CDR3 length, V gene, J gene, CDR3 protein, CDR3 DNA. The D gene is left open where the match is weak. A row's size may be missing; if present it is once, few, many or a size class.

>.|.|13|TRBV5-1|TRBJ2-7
CASSLDGRGEQYF
TGCGCCAGCAGCTTGGATGGGCGTGGCGAGCAGTACTTC
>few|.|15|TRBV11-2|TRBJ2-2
CASSFRLSGTGELFF
TGTGCCAGCAGCTTTCGTTTAAGCGGTACCGGGGAGCTGTTTTTT
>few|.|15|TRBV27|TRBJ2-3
CASSPPGGAPDTQYF
TGTGCCAGCAGTCCACCTGGGGGAGCCCCAGATACGCAGTATTTT
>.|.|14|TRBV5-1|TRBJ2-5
CASSLEGREETQYF
TGCGCCAGCAGCTTGGAGGGCAGGGAAGAGACCCAGTACTTC
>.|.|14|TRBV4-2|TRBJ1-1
CASSREGWSTEAFF
TGTGCCAGCAGCCGGGAGGGATGGAGCACTGAAGCTTTCTTT
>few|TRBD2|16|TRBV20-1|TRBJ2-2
CSASPTSGGRGGELFF
TGCAGTGCTTCTCCGACTAGCGGGGGAAGGGGCGGGGAGCTGTTTTTT
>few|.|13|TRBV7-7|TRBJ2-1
CASSLGWDNEQFF
TGTGCCAGCAGCTTAGGTTGGGACAATGAGCAGTTCTTC
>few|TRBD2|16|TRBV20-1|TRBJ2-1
CSARGNLGRSYNEQFF
TGCAGTGCTAGAGGGAACCTCGGGAGGAGCTACAATGAGCAGTTCTTC
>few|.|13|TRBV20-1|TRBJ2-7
CSARAWGNYEQYF
TGCAGTGCAAGAGCATGGGGGAACTACGAGCAGTACTTC
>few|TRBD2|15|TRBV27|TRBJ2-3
CASSGSGRGTDTQYF
TGTGCCAGCAGTGGTAGCGGGAGGGGGACAGATACGCAGTATTTT
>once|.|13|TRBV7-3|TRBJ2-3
CASSTGPTDTQYF
TGTGCCAGCAGCACAGGTCCCACAGATACGCAGTATTTT
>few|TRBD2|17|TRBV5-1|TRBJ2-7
CASSPGTSGRRTYEQYF
TGCGCCAGCAGCCCTGGGACTAGCGGGAGGAGAACCTACGAGCAGTACTTC
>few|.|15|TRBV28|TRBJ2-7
CASTLGGTRTYEQYF
TGTGCCAGCACCCTGGGCGGGACGAGGACCTACGAGCAGTACTTC
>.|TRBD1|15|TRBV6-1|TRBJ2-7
CASSPTGTGSYEQYF
TGTGCCAGCAGCCCGACCGGGACAGGGTCCTACGAGCAGTACTTC
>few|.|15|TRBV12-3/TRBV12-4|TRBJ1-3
CASTPHGSSGNTIYF
TGTGCCAGCACTCCTCACGGGAGCTCTGGAAACACCATATATTTT
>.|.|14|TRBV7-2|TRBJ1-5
CASSLDGSYQPQHF
TGTGCCAGCAGCTTAGACGGGTCATATCAGCCCCAGCATTTT
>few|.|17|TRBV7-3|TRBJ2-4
CASSLGILSVAKNIQYF
TGTGCCAGCAGCTTAGGTATCTTAAGCGTAGCCAAAAACATTCAGTACTTC
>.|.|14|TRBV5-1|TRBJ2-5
CASSLVPEEETQYF
TGCGCCAGCAGCTTGGTTCCAGAGGAAGAGACCCAGTACTTC
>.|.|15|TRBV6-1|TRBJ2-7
CASSGNWTNSYEQYF
TGTGCCAGCAGTGGTAATTGGACAAATTCCTACGAGCAGTACTTC
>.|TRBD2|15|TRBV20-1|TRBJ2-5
CSADGTSGREETQYF
TGCAGTGCTGACGGGACTAGCGGGAGGGAAGAGACCCAGTACTTC
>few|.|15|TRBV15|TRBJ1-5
CATSEQGWGNQPQHF
TGTGCCACCAGTGAACAGGGTTGGGGCAATCAGCCCCAGCATTTT
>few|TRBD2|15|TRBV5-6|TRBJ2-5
CASRRRGIYQETQYF
TGTGCCAGCAGGAGGCGGGGGATTTACCAAGAGACCCAGTACTTC
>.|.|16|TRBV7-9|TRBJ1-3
CASSLVRGKSGNTIYF
TGTGCCAGCAGCTTAGTGAGGGGGAAGTCCGGAAACACCATATATTTT
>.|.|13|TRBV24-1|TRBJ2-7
CATSDGWNYEQYF
TGTGCCACCAGTGACGGGTGGAACTACGAGCAGTACTTC
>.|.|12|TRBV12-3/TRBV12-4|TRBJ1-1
CASSFLQGEAFF
TGTGCCAGCAGTTTCCTACAGGGTGAAGCTTTCTTT
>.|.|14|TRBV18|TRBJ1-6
CASSPGQRNSPLHF
TGTGCCAGCTCACCAGGACAGCGGAATTCACCCCTCCACTTT
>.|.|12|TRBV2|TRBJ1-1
CASSLKSFEAFF
TGTGCCAGCAGCCTTAAGAGCTTCGAAGCTTTCTTT
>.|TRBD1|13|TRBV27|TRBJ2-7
CASSHRGSYEQYF
TGTGCCAGCAGTCACAGGGGCTCCTACGAGCAGTACTTC
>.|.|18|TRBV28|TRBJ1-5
CASSRTGETVRSNQPQHF
TGTGCCAGCAGCCGAACGGGTGAAACGGTTCGTAGCAATCAGCCCCAGCATTTT
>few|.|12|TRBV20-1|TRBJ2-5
CSARATLETQYF
TGCAGTGCTAGAGCGACTCTAGAGACCCAGTACTTC
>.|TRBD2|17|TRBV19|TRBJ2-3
CASSIQFASGRKPRKYF
TGTGCCAGTAGTATCCAGTTCGCTAGCGGGCGTAAACCGCGCAAGTATTTT
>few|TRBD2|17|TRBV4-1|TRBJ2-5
CASSDRASGTYQETQYF
TGCGCCAGCAGCGACCGGGCTAGCGGAACGTACCAAGAGACCCAGTACTTC
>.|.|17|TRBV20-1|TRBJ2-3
CSANGVVGAHRTDTQYF
TGCAGTGCTAATGGGGTGGTAGGGGCACACCGCACAGATACGCAGTATTTT
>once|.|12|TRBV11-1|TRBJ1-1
CASSFRQTEAFF
TGTGCCAGCAGCTTTAGACAGACTGAAGCTTTCTTT
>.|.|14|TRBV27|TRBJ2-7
CASSLNRGGGEQYF
TGTGCCAGCAGTTTAAACAGGGGAGGTGGCGAGCAGTACTTC
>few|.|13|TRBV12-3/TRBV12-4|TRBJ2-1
CASSPDWLNEQFF
TGTGCCAGCAGCCCCGACTGGCTCAATGAGCAGTTCTTC
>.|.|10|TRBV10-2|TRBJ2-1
CASSAQRQFF
TGCGCCAGCAGTGCCCAGCGGCAGTTCTTC
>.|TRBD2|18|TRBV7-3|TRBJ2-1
CASSLKGSGRSSYNEQFF
TGTGCCAGCAGCTTAAAGGGCAGCGGGAGGAGTTCCTACAATGAGCAGTTCTTC
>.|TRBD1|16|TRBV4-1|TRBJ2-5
CASSQEPDRGLETQYF
TGCGCCAGCAGCCAAGAACCGGACAGGGGACTGGAGACCCAGTACTTC
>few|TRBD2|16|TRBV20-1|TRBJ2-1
CSASDRDSGRGGEQFF
TGCAGTGCTAGTGACCGAGATAGCGGGAGGGGAGGTGAGCAGTTCTTC
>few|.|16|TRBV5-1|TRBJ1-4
CASSLGLLEGEEKLFF
TGCGCCAGCAGCTTGGGGTTATTGGAAGGGGAGGAAAAACTGTTTTTT
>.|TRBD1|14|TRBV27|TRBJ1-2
CASRKETGRYGYTF
TGTGCCAGCAGGAAGGAGACAGGGCGGTATGGCTACACCTTC
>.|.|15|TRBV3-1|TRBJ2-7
CASSQDAGSGLEQYF
TGTGCCAGCAGCCAAGATGCGGGCTCTGGGTTGGAGCAGTACTTC
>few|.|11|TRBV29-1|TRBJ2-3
CSHWLGDTQYF
TGCAGTCACTGGTTGGGAGATACGCAGTATTTT
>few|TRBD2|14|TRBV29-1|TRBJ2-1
CSAAGGRAYNEQFF
TGCAGCGCCGCCGGCGGGAGGGCCTACAATGAGCAGTTCTTC
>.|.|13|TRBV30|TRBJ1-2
CAWSVRTDYGYTF
TGTGCCTGGAGTGTACGTACGGACTATGGCTACACCTTC
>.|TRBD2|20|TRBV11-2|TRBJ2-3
CASSLDFRRLANSLTDTQYF
TGTGCCAGCAGCTTAGATTTCCGGCGACTAGCGAATTCTCTGACAGATACGCAGTATTTT
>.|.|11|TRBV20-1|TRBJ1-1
CSASQGTEAFF
TGCAGTGCTTCGCAAGGCACTGAAGCTTTCTTT
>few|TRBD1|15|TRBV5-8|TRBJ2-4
CASSRSGQGANIQYF
TGTGCCAGCAGCCGCTCGGGACAGGGAGCAAACATTCAGTACTTC
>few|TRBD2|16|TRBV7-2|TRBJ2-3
CASSLRREGLGDTQYF
TGTGCCAGCAGCTTGCGCCGGGAGGGCCTGGGAGATACGCAGTATTTT
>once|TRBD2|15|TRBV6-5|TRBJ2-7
CASSSLGRESYEQYF
TGTGCCAGCAGTTCCCTCGGGCGGGAGTCGTACGAGCAGTACTTC
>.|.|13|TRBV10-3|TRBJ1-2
CAISRVENYGYTF
TGTGCCATCTCCCGCGTCGAGAACTATGGCTACACCTTC
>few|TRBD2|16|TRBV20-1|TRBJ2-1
CSAGERGLAGGNEQFF
TGCAGTGCGGGGGAAAGGGGACTAGCGGGAGGGAATGAGCAGTTCTTC
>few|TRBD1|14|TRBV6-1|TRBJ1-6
CASRMGQGNSPLHF
TGTGCCAGCAGGATGGGACAGGGGAATTCACCCCTCCACTTT
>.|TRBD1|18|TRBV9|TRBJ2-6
CASSVPTGGNSGANVLTF
TGTGCCAGCAGCGTTCCAACAGGGGGCAACTCTGGGGCCAACGTCCTGACTTTC